These T cell receptor beta chains were read from a single sample in a study of long-term antiretroviral therapy in people with HIV. Profiled with immunoSEQ multiplex PCR; TCRdb holds only in-frame clones, not every one. Found here are over 30,000 clones, about 86% of them singletons; the top ten hold less than 4.5%. Sequencing used unsorted PBMCs, obtained 1.2 years after starting antiretroviral therapy. These receptors all stem from a woman between 45 and 65 years old with HIV. CDR3s include the opening cysteine and the closing phenylalanine or tryptophan. Each record gives: J gene, clone size, V gene, D gene, CDR3 protein, CDR3 DNA. The D gene is left open where the match is weak. Only part of the rows carry a size: once, few, many, or a class if the clone is expanded.

TRBJ1-3 | NA | TRBV9 | NA | CASSVVPHAGSGNTIYF | TGTGCCAGCAGCGTAGTCCCGCACGCCGGCTCTGGAAACACCATATATTTT
TRBJ1-2 | NA | TRBV5-6 | NA | CASSLGRQGRNYGYTF | TGTGCCAGCAGCTTGGGCCGGCAGGGGCGCAACTATGGCTACACCTTC
TRBJ2-5 | once | TRBV4-3 | TRBD2 | CASSQVGASGGGQETQYF | TGCGCCAGCAGCCAAGTGGGCGCTAGCGGGGGGGGCCAAGAGACCCAGTACTTC
TRBJ2-1 | NA | TRBV7-2 | NA | CASSFSVNEQFF | TGTGCCAGCAGCTTTTCTGTGAATGAGCAGTTCTTC
TRBJ2-7 | NA | TRBV27 | NA | CASSYRQATYEQYF | TGTGCCAGCAGTTATCGGCAGGCGACCTACGAGCAGTACTTC
TRBJ1-5 | NA | TRBV19 | NA | CASSARTDQPQHF | TGTGCCAGTAGTGCCCGGACAGATCAGCCCCAGCATTTT
TRBJ1-2 | NA | TRBV5-4 | NA | CASSPAGRATNYGYTF | TGTGCCAGCAGTCCTGCCGGTCGAGCGACTAACTATGGCTACACCTTC
TRBJ1-5 | NA | TRBV5-1 | TRBD1 | CASSLTGGEGQPQHF | TGCGCCAGCAGCTTGACAGGGGGCGAGGGTCAGCCCCAGCATTTT
TRBJ1-3 | once | TRBV30 | NA | CAWSSPPGTLPDDPISGNTIYF | TGTGCCTGGAGTTCCCCCCCCGGGACACTCCCAGACGATCCCATCTCTGGAAACACCATATATTTT
TRBJ1-5 | NA | TRBV5-4 | TRBD1 | CASSSGGKANQPQHF | TGTGCCAGCAGCTCAGGGGGAAAGGCCAATCAGCCCCAGCATTTT
TRBJ1-2 | NA | TRBV5-5 | NA | CASSLGAIYGYTF | TGTGCCAGCAGCTTGGGGGCAATTTACGGCTACACCTTC
TRBJ2-4 | NA | TRBV2 | NA | CASSEAGGIAKNIQYF | TGTGCCAGCAGTGAAGCTGGCGGGATAGCCAAAAACATTCAGTACTTC
TRBJ2-5 | NA | TRBV5-1 | TRBD2 | CASFLGAGGPETQYF | TGCGCCAGCTTCCTAGGAGCGGGGGGGCCAGAGACCCAGTACTTC
TRBJ2-7 | NA | TRBV6-6 | NA | CASSPGRLEQYF | TGTGCCAGCAGCCCGGGACGGCTCGAGCAGTACTTC
TRBJ2-7 | NA | TRBV28 | NA | CASSELSGQAYEQYF | TGTGCCAGCAGCGAACTTTCCGGACAAGCCTACGAGCAGTACTTC
TRBJ2-7 | NA | TRBV5-1 | TRBD2 | CASSLAASGSSYEQYF | TGCGCCAGCAGCTTGGCTGCTAGCGGGAGCTCCTACGAGCAGTACTTC
TRBJ1-2 | NA | TRBV29-1 | NA | CSARPLSEMGYTF | TGCAGCGCCAGACCTTTGAGTGAGATGGGATACACCTTC
TRBJ2-1 | once | TRBV10-3 | NA | CAISGRGGDLENNEQFF | TGTGCCATCAGTGGCCGCGGAGGGGACTTAGAAAACAATGAGCAGTTCTTC
TRBJ1-5 | NA | TRBV7-2 | TRBD1 | CASSSRTGRGNQPQHF | TGTGCCAGCAGCTCCCGGACAGGGAGGGGAAATCAGCCCCAGCATTTT
TRBJ1-1 | NA | TRBV7-9 | NA | CASSSQAGANTEAFF | TGTGCCAGCAGCTCACAAGCAGGGGCGAACACTGAAGCTTTCTTT
TRBJ1-2 | few | TRBV12-5 | NA | CASGLSVFSNYGYTF | TGTGCTAGTGGTTTGTCGGTTTTCTCCAACTATGGCTACACCTTC
TRBJ1-1 | NA | TRBV9 | NA | CASSVGTAREAFF | TGTGCCAGCAGCGTAGGGACGGCGAGGGAAGCTTTCTTT
TRBJ1-1 | NA | TRBV5-5 | NA | CASSFNLRLNTEAFF | TGTGCCAGCAGCTTTAATTTACGGCTGAACACTGAAGCTTTCTTT
TRBJ1-1 | few | TRBV7-9 | NA | CASILYEENTEAFF | TGTGCCAGCATCCTGTATGAGGAGAACACTGAAGCTTTCTTT
TRBJ2-5 | NA | TRBV19 | NA | CASSASQETQYF | TGTGCCAGTAGTGCTTCCCAAGAGACCCAGTACTTC
TRBJ1-1 | NA | TRBV5-8 | NA | CASSFPGPRGAEAFF | TGTGCCAGCAGCTTCCCGGGACCAAGAGGGGCTGAAGCTTTCTTT
TRBJ1-3 | NA | TRBV2 | TRBD1 | CASCPDRGTFGNTIYF | TGTGCCAGTTGCCCGGACAGGGGAACTTTCGGAAACACCATATATTTT
TRBJ2-7 | once | TRBV6-5 | TRBD1 | CASRDRDINEQYF | TGTGCCAGCAGGGACAGGGATATTAACGAGCAGTACTTC
TRBJ1-4 | few | TRBV29-1 | NA | CSVDCGGRQGLIANEKLFF | TGCAGCGTTGATTGTGGGGGGAGGCAGGGGCTTATAGCTAATGAAAAACTGTTTTTT
TRBJ1-2 | NA | TRBV29-1 | NA | CSVEDWAGNYGYTF | TGCAGCGTTGAAGATTGGGCAGGGAACTATGGCTACACCTTC
TRBJ2-2 | NA | TRBV5-1 | TRBD2 | CASSWSGGTGELFF | TGCGCCAGCAGCTGGAGCGGGGGGACCGGGGAGCTGTTTTTT
TRBJ1-6 | few | TRBV19 | TRBD1 | CASSTGGVGNSPLHF | TGTGCCAGTAGTACAGGGGGCGTGGGGAATTCACCCCTCCACTTT
TRBJ2-5 | NA | TRBV6-5 | NA | CASSYSAQLQETQYF | TGTGCCAGCAGTTACTCGGCACAGCTCCAAGAGACCCAGTACTTC
TRBJ1-2 | NA | TRBV7-2 | NA | CASRPGRDDYGYTF | TGTGCCAGCCGTCCTGGCAGGGACGACTATGGCTACACCTTC
TRBJ1-1 | NA | TRBV13 | NA | CASSHGRRVKTEAFF | TGTGCCAGCAGCCACGGGCGCAGGGTAAAGACTGAAGCTTTCTTT
TRBJ2-3 | NA | TRBV5-1 | NA | CASSLADREGADTQYF | TGCGCCAGCAGCTTGGCCGACAGGGAGGGCGCAGATACGCAGTATTTT
TRBJ2-4 | NA | TRBV7-2 | NA | CASTYNQGGGIQYF | TGTGCCAGCACCTACAATCAGGGGGGGGGCATTCAGTACTTC
TRBJ1-5 | NA | TRBV18 | NA | CASSPDRNQPQHF | TGTGCCAGCTCACCGGACAGAAATCAGCCCCAGCATTTT
TRBJ2-1 | NA | TRBV7-2 | TRBD2 | CASSQRWSGNYNEQFF | TGTGCCAGCAGTCAGCGGTGGAGCGGGAACTACAATGAGCAGTTCTTC
TRBJ2-4 | NA | TRBV25-1 | TRBD1 | CASSATGAAAKNIQYF | TGTGCCAGCAGTGCTACAGGGGCCGCGGCCAAAAACATTCAGTACTTC
TRBJ2-1 | NA | TRBV27 | TRBD2 | CASSLSPGGPYNEQFF | TGTGCCAGCAGTTTATCCCCGGGGGGGCCCTACAATGAGCAGTTCTTC
TRBJ1-2 | NA | TRBV14 | NA | CASSQGNNAVPNYGYTF | TGTGCCAGCAGCCAAGGGAACAATGCAGTGCCTAACTATGGCTACACCTTC
TRBJ2-3 | NA | TRBV21-1 | NA | CASSPRGVAGEGTDTQYF | TGTGCCAGCAGCCCCCGAGGCGTAGCGGGGGAAGGAACAGATACGCAGTATTTT
TRBJ2-1 | NA | TRBV2 | TRBD2 | CASSSGTSGYNEQFF | TGTGCCAGCAGTTCCGGGACTAGCGGTTACAATGAGCAGTTCTTC